The 29 T cell receptor beta chains presented below share a single source sample, sequenced in a study of T cell responses to AZD1222 COVID-19 vaccine. Produced via immunoSEQ multiplex PCR; TCRdb's table is partial and in-frame only. The data hold approximately 210,000 clones, with 90% to 95% observed a single time. The specimen comprised peripheral blood, sampled 28 days after the second dose of the MenACWY control vaccine. The receptors stem from an adult who received the MenACWY meningococcal vaccine as a control.

V and J are TRBV28 and TRBJ2-1, with a weak D call TRBD2 (5 bases). V was cut by 5 bases and J by 8 bases, with 13 bases left in between. CDR3 length: 13 residues. Germline V gives CDR1 MDHEN, CDR2 SYDVKM. The CDR3 coding sequence is TGTGCCAGCAGTCCCCAACTAGTACATGAGCAGTTCTTC. Protein: CASSPQLVHEQFF.

This chain links TRBV9 with TRBJ2-2; D ambiguous. This CDR3 region has 12 residues. The germline gives CDR1 SGDLS, CDR2 YYNGEE. The V gene lost 2 bases and the J gene lost 4 bases, with 3 bases spanning the gap. Here the CDR3 reads CASSVGTGELFF. The CDR3 DNA reads as TGTGCCAGCAGCGTTGGCACCGGGGAGCTGTTTTTT. Looking up the rest from reference TRBV9 and TRBJ2-2 gives the full variable domain: DSGVTQTPKHLITATGQRVTLRCSPRSGDLSVYWYQQSLDQGLQFLIQYYNGEERAKGNILERFSAQQFPDLHSELNLSSLELGDSALYFCASSVGTGELFFGEGSRLTVL.

The chain is built from TRBV7-2 and TRBJ2-7; a possible D gene is TRBD1 (5 bases). The length of the CDR3 is 16 residues. Germline V gives CDR1 SGHTA, CDR2 FQGNSA. Trimming took off 2 bases at V and 2 bases at J, with 16 bases between the two ends. The CDR3 DNA is TGTGCCAGCAGCTTACAGACGACAGTGCCCACCTACGAGCAGTACTTC. Protein: CASSLQTTVPTYEQYF.

This chain connects TRBV28 to TRBJ2-1; D may be TRBD2 (5 bases). Trimming took off 4 bases at V and 3 bases at J, with 19 bases between the two ends. The CDR3 length is 17 residues. The V gene's germline CDR1 is MDHEN and CDR2 SYDVKM. The CDR3 reads CASSSPVGLAVYNEQFF. DNA of the CDR3: TGTGCCAGCAGTTCACCTGTCGGACTGGCGGTCTACAATGAGCAGTTCTTC.

The chain uses TRBV27 and TRBJ2-7, with unresolved D. Germline loops: CDR1 MNHEY, CDR2 SMNVEV (reference sequence). With 5 bases removed from V and 6 bases from J, the gap between germline ends came to 17 bases. This CDR3 spans 14 amino acids. The CDR3, as DNA: TGTGCCAGCAGTAGATACCCGGAGTTGGGCGAGCAGTACTTC. Translation: CASSRYPELGEQYF.

The chain couples TRBV2 to TRBJ2-3, with D unclear. Germline V CDR1 and CDR2: SNHLY, FYNNEI. V gave up 2 bases and J gave up 11 bases, with 11 bases separating them. CDR3 length equals 12 residues. Here the CDR3 DNA reads TGTGCCAGCAGTGAATATCCGAGACAGCAGTATTTT. This sequence encodes CASSEYPRQQYF.

In DNA form, the CDR3 reads TGTGCCAGCAGCCAAGGAGGGGACACTGAAGCTTTCTTT. This codes for CASSQGGDTEAFF. This sequence joins TRBV3-1 (or the pseudogene TRBV3-2) and TRBJ1-1; TRBD1 might be the D (5 bases). Trimming took off 1 base at V and 3 bases at J, with 6 bases between the two ends. Germline V gives CDR1 LGHDT, CDR2 YNNKEL (reference sequence). This CDR3 spans 13 amino acids.

This sequence joins TRBV24-1 and TRBJ2-5, with TRBD1 as a possible D gene (6 bases). V lost 5 bases and J 5 bases, leaving 8 bases between the germline ends. Germline loops: CDR1 KGHDR, CDR2 SFDVKD. The CDR3 sequence is 12 residues long. In nucleotides, the CDR3 is TGTGCCACCAGTGGGGGGCCGGAGACCCAGTACTTC. Protein sequence: CATSGGPETQYF.

J is TRBJ1-1 and V is TRBV4-2; 7 positions match TRBD1. Germline V lookup: CDR1 LGHNA, CDR2 YNFKEQ. The CDR3 extends over 17 amino acids. With V trimmed by 4 bases and J by 0 bases, 11 bases remained unmatched. This CDR3 reads CASSLVPGQSLNTEAFF. The CDR3 DNA is TGTGCCAGCAGCCTAGTCCCGGGACAGAGTCTGAACACTGAAGCTTTCTTT.

The CDR3 nucleotides are TGTGCCATCAGTGAGGGGGACAGGGGGCTGAACACTGAAGCTTTCTTT. Amino acids: CAISEGDRGLNTEAFF. The chain links TRBV10-3 to TRBJ1-1; 12 nucleotides line up with TRBD1. The CDR3 loop spans 16 amino acids. V lost 2 bases to trimming and J lost 0 bases; unmatched junction nucleotides: 1. Germline V gene lookup returns CDR1 ENHRY and CDR2 SYGVKD.

The CDR3 reads CASSLVGQGGTEAFF. CDR3 DNA sequence: TGCGCCAGCAGCTTGGTAGGGCAGGGAGGGACTGAAGCTTTCTTT. The chain joins TRBV5-1 to TRBJ1-1; a possible D gene is TRBD1 (5 bases). Germline loops: CDR1 SGHRS, CDR2 YFSETQ. The CDR3 loop spans 15 amino acids. The V and J ends lost 0 bases and 5 bases respectively, with 14 bases between them.

J is TRBJ2-7 and V is TRBV18; 9 nucleotides match TRBD2. The ends lost 5 bases at V and 4 bases at J; junction bases unmatched: 3. The germline V gene encodes CDR1 KGHSH and CDR2 LQKENI. CDR3 length: 13 residues. The CDR3 nucleotides are TGTGCCAGCTCAAAAGCGGGGGGTTACGAGCAGTACTTC. Its translation: CASSKAGGYEQYF.

This clone was detected a few times. The chain employs TRBV28 and TRBJ1-1; 10 positions match TRBD1. The CDR3 is 14 amino acids. The germline CDR1 and CDR2 sequences are MDHEN and SYDVKM. Losses at the gene ends were 2 bases for V and 6 bases for J; bases not matched to a gene: 3. This CDR3 reads CASSLGTGEAEAFF. DNA for the CDR3: TGTGCCAGCAGTTTAGGGACAGGGGAGGCTGAAGCTTTCTTT.

This clone was counted once. This sequence joins TRBV5-1 and TRBJ2-5, with D perhaps TRBD2 (5 bases). The CDR3 runs 14 residues. The V end lost 6 bases, the J end lost 5 bases, and 17 bases lay between the germline ends. Germline CDR1 and CDR2: SGHRS and YFSETQ. The CDR3 loop reads CASTSKKTGETQYF. CDR3 DNA sequence: TGCGCCAGCACCTCAAAAAAGACGGGGGAGACCCAGTACTTC.

The count of this clone is one. V gene TRBV15 combines with J gene TRBJ2-7, with D tentatively TRBD2 (5 bases). Trimming pared 1 base from V and 3 bases from J, leaving 10 bases between. This CDR3 is built from 14 residues. Germline CDR1 reads LNHNV; CDR2 reads YYDKDF (reference sequence). The CDR3, as DNA: TGTGCCACCAGCAGAGTCGCGGGCGGCTACGAGCAGTACTTC. Translation: CATSRVAGGYEQYF.

This rearrangement joins TRBV30 to TRBJ2-4; 7 bases align to TRBD2. J lost 2 bases, V lost 0 bases, and 4 bases had no gene match. The germline gives CDR1 GTSNPN, CDR2 SVGIG (reference sequence). CDR3 length: 15 residues. The CDR3 is CAWSVWRGSKNIQYF. The DNA of the CDR3 is TGTGCCTGGAGTGTATGGCGGGGGTCCAAAAACATTCAGTACTTC.

This chain uses TRBV18 with TRBJ2-7, with 7 bases matching TRBD2. This CDR3 is 15 amino acids long. CDR1 KGHSH and CDR2 LQKENI come from the germline V gene. V lost 4 bases to trimming and J lost 6 bases; unmatched junction nucleotides: 12. The CDR3 coding sequence is TGTGCCAGCTCACGAGATACGGGAGGTACAGGCGAGCAGTACTTC. Protein product: CASSRDTGGTGEQYF.

This sequence joins TRBV3-1 (or the pseudogene TRBV3-2) and TRBJ2-1, with 9 bases that match TRBD2. Germline assignment: CDR1 LGHDT and CDR2 YNNKEL (reference sequence). The V gene end was trimmed by 1 base and the J gene end by 5 bases; junction bases not matched to a gene: 9. There are 17 residues in the CDR3. CDR3 loop: CASSQGGASGVHNEQFF. The CDR3 DNA is TGTGCCAGCAGCCAAGGAGGGGCTAGCGGGGTCCACAATGAGCAGTTCTTC.

The chain uses TRBV28 and TRBJ2-3, with 9 positions matching TRBD1. This CDR3 contains 14 residues. Germline-derived CDR1 and CDR2 are MDHEN and SYDVKM. V lost 4 bases and J lost 4; bases outside the gene matches: 3. The CDR3 nucleotides are TGTGCCAGCAGTTCGGACAGGGGCGCAGATACGCAGTATTTT. Translated, it gives CASSSDRGADTQYF.

The V call is TRBV20-1, the J call TRBJ2-5; a possible D gene is TRBD2 (5 bases). Germline CDR1 is DFQATT and CDR2 is SNEGSKA (reference sequence). The germline V and J ends were trimmed by 3 bases and 5 bases, with 22 bases remaining between them. The CDR3 covers 16 residues. CDR3 nucleotides: TGCAGTGCTAGTTCAAATGTTGCGGGTGGGGAGGAGACCCAGTACTTC. Translation: CSASSNVAGGEETQYF.

The chain couples TRBV9 to TRBJ1-1; 11 nucleotides match TRBD1. The CDR3 runs to 17 residues. J lost 0 bases, V lost 2 bases, and 6 bases had no gene match. Germline CDR1 is SGDLS and CDR2 is YYNGEE. The DNA for the CDR3 is TGTGCCAGCAGCGTCGGGACAGGGGGTATCCTGAACACTGAAGCTTTCTTT. It translates to CASSVGTGGILNTEAFF.

For this clone: Compared with germline, one end of the junction differs, possibly owing to a read error. CDR3 in amino acids: CASRQEGDPGYTF. DNA for the CDR3: TGTGCCAGCAGGCAAGAAGGGGACCCTGGCTACACCTTC. V usage is TRBV14 and J usage is TRBJ1-2, with D perhaps matching TRBD1 (5 bases). The CDR3 is 13 amino acids. Germline V gene sequence: CDR1 SGHDN, CDR2 FVKESK. Based on the CDR3 plus reference TRBV14 and TRBJ1-2, the full variable domain is EAGVTQFPSHSVIEKGQTVTLRCDPISGHDNLYWYRRVMGKEIKFLLHFVKESKQDESGMPNNRFLAERTGGTYSTLKVQPAELEDSGVYFCASRQEGDPGYTFGSGTRLTVV.

This clone was picked up one time. The CDR3 nucleotides are TGTGCCAGCGAATTTGCAATTCTACCGGGGGATCTCTACGAGCAGTACTTC. Protein sequence: CASEFAILPGDLYEQYF. The V gene is TRBV6-4, the J gene TRBJ2-7, with D perhaps matching TRBD2 (6 bases). The V and J ends lost 8 bases and 3 bases respectively, with 26 bases between them. Germline V CDR1 and CDR2: MRHNA, SNTAGT. The CDR3 extends over 17 amino acids.

This rearrangement joins TRBV15 to TRBJ2-7; D is possibly TRBD1 or TRBD2 (6 bases each). Per the germline V gene, CDR1 is LNHNV and CDR2 is YYDKDF (reference sequence). The CDR3 spans 14 residues. Trimming stripped 5 bases from V and 1 base from J, with 12 bases between. In DNA form, the CDR3 reads TGTGCCACCAGCCGGGGGACACCATCCTACGAGCAGTACTTC. As protein: CATSRGTPSYEQYF.

V usage is TRBV29-1 and J usage is TRBJ2-7, with 9 positions matching TRBD1. The CDR3 runs to 13 residues. The germline V gene has CDR1 SQVTM and CDR2 ANQGSEA. With V trimmed by 7 bases and J by 8 bases, 12 bases remained unmatched. Written as DNA, the CDR3 is TGCAGCGCTACCCGGGACAGGGCGCATCAGCAGTACTTC. It codes for CSATRDRAHQQYF.

The sample holds a few counts of this clone. A junction end diverges from the germline sequence, so it may reflect a read error. The chain employs TRBV7-7 and TRBJ2-7; possibly TRBD2 for D (6 bases). The length of the CDR3 is 15 residues. Looked up from germline, CDR1 is SSHAT and CDR2 is FNYEAQ (reference sequence). This chain's CDR3 is CASSAGTGANYEQYF. The CDR3 DNA sequence: TGTGCTAGCAGTGCGGGAACGGGCGCGAATTACGAGCAGTACTTC.

J is TRBJ2-6 and V is TRBV30; 9 bases map to TRBD1. Germline V gene sequence: CDR1 GTSNPN, CDR2 SVGIG (reference sequence). The CDR3 has 16 residues. V gave up 3 bases and J gave up 0 bases; unmatched junction bases: 3. The CDR3 DNA is TGTGCCTGGAGACGACAGGGGGACTCTGGGGCCAACGTCCTGACTTTC. This encodes CAWRRQGDSGANVLTF.

The chain recombines TRBV21-1 with TRBJ2-7. TRBV21-1 is deemed a pseudogene. The length of the CDR3 is 13 residues. The CDR3 loop reads CASSHRAFGEQYF. The CDR3, as DNA: TGTGCCAGCAGCCACCGGGCCTTCGGCGAGCAGTACTTC.

The J gene is TRBJ2-1, the V gene TRBV20-1; D unresolved. Germline loops: CDR1 DFQATT, CDR2 SNEGSKA (reference sequence). V was shortened by 5 bases and J by 9 bases, with 11 bases between the two germline ends. The CDR3 spans 11 residues. Here the CDR3 reads CSAWTSFEQFF. CDR3 nucleotide sequence: TGCAGTGCTTGGACCTCCTTTGAGCAGTTCTTC.